This TCR beta chain is from a study of Graves' ophthalmopathy and Graves' hyperthyroidism. Findings and limits, study-wide: The 13-signature model separated ophthalmopathy from stable hyperthyroidism at roughly 90% sensitivity and nearly 82% specificity. The model forecast ophthalmopathy progression, reaching 60% to 71% sensitivity and 72% to 80% specificity. Among thyroid clonotypes expanded above 0.001 frequency, most also appeared in blood.

Ophthalmopathy-affected donors exhibited moderate-to-severe activity, CAS ≥3, NOSPECS ≥4, and duration under 3 months. Trimming removed 5 bases from V and 3 bases from J, with 12 bases in between. Germline lookup yields CDR1 SGHNT and CDR2 YYREEE (reference sequence). The CDR3 runs to 13 residues. Amplified TCR beta CDR3 regions were obtained using RNA transcripts as template. Investigators did first-round RT-PCR with HTBI primers, then second-round multiplex PCR. Via MiXCR, TCRdb re-called the multiplex PCR reads, giving one row per CDR3 protein. The table has approximately 330,000 distinct CDR3 sequences, 17% seen once. This clonotype came up many times. The antigen is undetermined.

The TCR originated in an adult man with Graves' ophthalmopathy. This sequence joins TRBV5-4 and TRBJ2-7, with TRBD1 as a possible D gene (5 bases). The sequenced material came from peripheral blood. The DNA for the CDR3 is TGTGCCAGCAGAATGGGGCTGGACTACGAGCAGTACTTC. As protein: CASRMGLDYEQYF.